The source of this T cell receptor (beta chain) is a study of T cells in narcolepsy. Study-wide context: Enrolled donors included narcolepsy type 1 or type 2 patients and healthy controls.

TCRdb keeps only in-frame clones here, not all; method: immunoSEQ multiplex PCR. The sample records around 34,000 clones, 79% being singletons. To note about this clone: Its cognate antigen is unknown.

The study's findings and limits: Same-patient CSF and blood CD4+ T cell clonotypes included HCRT-specific and TRIB2-specific autoreactive ones. Reportedly, autoreactive clonotypes were serially detected in patients' blood but not controls'.

Germline CDR1 is SGHTA and CDR2 is FQGNSA. The V end lost 5 bases, the J end lost 2 bases, and 7 bases lay between the germline ends. The CDR3 is 12 amino acids. J is TRBJ2-7 and V is TRBV7-2, with D unresolved. The sequence was collected from a human donor in good health. Sequenced material: memory (CD45RA-) CD4+ T cells from blood. In DNA form, the CDR3 reads TGTGCCAGCAGCCTGGATGCCTACGAGCAGTACTTC. Its translation is CASSLDAYEQYF.